This T cell receptor beta chain was documented in a study of blood T cell repertoires in COVID-19. Study context: COVID-19 samples collected from the United States, Italy and Spain covered acute and convalescent phases.

The CDR3 runs 14 residues. Germline V lookup: CDR1 SEHNR, CDR2 FQNEAQ (reference sequence). Trimming at V came to 6 bases and at J to 6 bases, leaving 6 bases not matched to a gene. Original analysis: How many nucleated cells were present was estimated from reference gene primer amplification. The table came from immunoSEQ multiplex PCR; TCRdb's copy has only in-frame clones and leaves some out. That table furnishes V, J and clone size, whereas the DNA furnished D and trimming. The data show over 250,000 clones, with around 90% seen just once and about 4% held by the top ten. The sequence was collected from a man aged 60 to 75 who had recovered from COVID-19. The chain couples TRBV7-9 to TRBJ2-2, with 8 bases fitting TRBD1. Material for sequencing was peripheral blood. The CDR3 nucleotides read TGTGCCAGCAGTAAGACAGGGGAGGCCGGGGAGCTGTTTTTT. Translated, it gives CASSKTGEAGELFF.